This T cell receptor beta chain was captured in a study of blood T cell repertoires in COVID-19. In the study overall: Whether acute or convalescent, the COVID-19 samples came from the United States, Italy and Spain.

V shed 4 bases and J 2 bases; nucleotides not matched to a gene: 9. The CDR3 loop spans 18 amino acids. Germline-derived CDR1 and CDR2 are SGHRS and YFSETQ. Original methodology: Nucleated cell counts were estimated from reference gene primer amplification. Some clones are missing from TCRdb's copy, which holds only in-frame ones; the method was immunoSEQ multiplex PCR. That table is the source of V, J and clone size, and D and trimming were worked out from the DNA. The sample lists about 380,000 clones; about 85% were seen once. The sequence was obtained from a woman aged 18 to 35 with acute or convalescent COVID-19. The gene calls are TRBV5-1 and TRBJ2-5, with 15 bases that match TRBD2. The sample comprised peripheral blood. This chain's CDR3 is CASSTGTSGGRLQETQYF. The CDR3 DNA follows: TGCGCCAGCAGCACCGGGACTAGCGGGGGGCGCCTGCAAGAGACCCAGTACTTC.